This T cell receptor beta chain is drawn from a study of T cell repertoires in cytomegalovirus infection. Study conclusions and caveats: Summed frequency of public TCR beta families distinguished CMV carriers with the relevant HLA.

As concerns this clonotype: Its antigen is unidentified.

TCRdb re-called the reads with MiXCR, one entry per CDR3 protein. The sample shows approximately 630,000 distinct CDR3 sequences, roughly 24% of them seen only once. This clonotype was obtained from a human donor in good health (CMV status not recorded). Some clones in this sample may be carry-over from other donors' samples. Material: CD8+ T cells from PBMCs.

This chain's CDR3 is CASSEGRRINIQYF. CDR3 coding DNA: TGTGCCAGCAGTGAAGGTCGACGGATAAACATTCAGTACTTC. The chain uses TRBV2 and TRBJ2-4; D is unclear. CDR3 length: 14 amino acids. The V gene's germline CDR1 is SNHLY and CDR2 FYNNEI. V shed 1 base and J shed 6 bases, with 10 bases lying between them.